Sequencing of this T cell receptor beta chain was carried out in a study of cytomegalovirus exposure and HLA in healthy donors. Study details: A subsequent analysis stated that the 120 or so validation repertoires were run on the same platform as the approximately 700 first-cohort repertoires.

Study outcomes and limitations: In vitro assays verified that a few CMV-associated chains recognized CMV antigens specifically. The authors enumerated over 150 TCR beta chains as linked to cytomegalovirus.

V shed 3 bases and J 4 bases; nucleotides not matched to a gene: 3. Germline CDR1 and CDR2: ENHRY and SYGVKD. The CDR3 totals 15 residues. Generated by immunoSEQ multiplex PCR, the TCRdb table keeps only in-frame clones and is missing some. This sample has about 130,000 clones, with approximately 84% found just once. To note about this clone: What it binds is unknown.

The V and J genes are TRBV10-3 and TRBJ2-2, with 9 bases fitting TRBD1. Sequenced sample: PBMCs. This TCR came from a man under 40 in good health and CMV-seropositive. This chain's CDR3 is CAISDGTGFTGELFF. The CDR3 region has the DNA TGTGCCATCAGTGACGGGACAGGGTTCACCGGGGAGCTGTTTTTT.